This TCR beta chain originates from a study of cytomegalovirus exposure and HLA in healthy donors. Notes on the study in general: Fewer N-insertions (relative to the approximately 700-donor mean) were reportedly seen in an Asian-associated ancestry cluster in a later analysis. Further analysis, carried out later, found HLA-associated TCR beta chains more clonally expanded than equally common other chains.

A remark on this clone: Its cognate antigen is unknown.

The PCR employed 60 Vbeta primers together with 13 Jbeta primers. Generated by immunoSEQ multiplex PCR, the TCRdb table keeps only in-frame clones and is missing some. The table shows 100,000 to 150,000 clones, with around three quarters occurring only once. The TCR comes from a man aged 45 to 65 in good health and CMV-seropositive. Input material: PBMCs.

This CDR3 is CASSTGVSTDTQYF. DNA of the CDR3: TGTGCCAGCAGCACAGGGGTTAGCACAGATACGCAGTATTTT. The chain uses TRBV5-4 and TRBJ2-3; 7 bases map to TRBD1. Germline CDR1 and CDR2: SGHNT and YYREEE (reference sequence). The CDR3 loop spans 14 amino acids. V shed 4 bases, J shed 0 bases, and the junction held 2 bases outside the gene matches.